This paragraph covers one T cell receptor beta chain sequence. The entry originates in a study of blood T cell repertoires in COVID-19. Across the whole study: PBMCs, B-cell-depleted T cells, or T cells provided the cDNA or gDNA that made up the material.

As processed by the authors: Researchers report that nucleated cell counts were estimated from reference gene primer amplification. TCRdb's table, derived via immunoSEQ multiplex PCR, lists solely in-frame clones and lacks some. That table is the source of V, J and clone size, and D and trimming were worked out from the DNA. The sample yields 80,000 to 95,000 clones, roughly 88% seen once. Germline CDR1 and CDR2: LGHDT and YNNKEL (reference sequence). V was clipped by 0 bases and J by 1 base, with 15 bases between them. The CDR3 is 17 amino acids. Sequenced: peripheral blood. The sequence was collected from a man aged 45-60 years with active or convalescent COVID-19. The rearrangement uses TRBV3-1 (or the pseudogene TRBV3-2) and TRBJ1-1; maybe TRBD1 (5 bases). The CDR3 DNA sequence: TGTGCCAGCAGCCAAGAGTTTAATCAGGGTTGGAACACTGAAGCTTTCTTT. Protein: CASSQEFNQGWNTEAFF.